The table lists the clone carrying this T cell receptor (beta chain) with many counts. TCRdb independently ran MiXCR on the 5' RACE reads; one entry per CDR3 protein. The sample includes under 250,000 distinct CDR3 sequences, 8% to 11% seen only once; the top ten take roughly 3.2%. This entry belongs to a study of T-cell memory formation after mild COVID-19. V gave up 4 bases and J gave up 4 bases, with 12 bases separating them. The CDR3 has 14 amino acids. Looked up from germline, CDR1 is SGHKS and CDR2 is YYEKEE (reference sequence). This chain uses TRBV5-5 with TRBJ1-3, with D unresolved. The source is a man aged 18 to 29 who had mild COVID-19 (a few samples of this study predate the infection). Cell type and time point are not known. The sequencing sample was made of PBMCs or a T cell subset sorted from them (not recorded which). The CDR3 coding sequence is TGTGCCAGCAGCCCTCATCTCGAAGGAAACACCATATATTTT. It yields the protein CASSPHLEGNTIYF. The full variable domain, rest sourced from reference TRBV5-5 and TRBJ1-3, is DAGVTQSPTHLIKTRGQQVTLRCSPISGHKSVSWYQQVLGQGPQFIFQYYEKEERGRGNFPDRFSARQFPNYSSELNVNALLLGDSALYLCASSPHLEGNTIYFGEGSWLTVV.